These 24 T cell receptor beta chains share one sample of origin, sequenced in a study of cytomegalovirus exposure and HLA in healthy donors. With 60 Vbeta and 13 Jbeta primers, the PCR was carried out. Assay used: immunoSEQ multiplex PCR; TCRdb lists only in-frame clones, some missing. The sample lists some 170,000 clones, approximately 80% seen once, with more than 3.5% in the top ten. Sequenced material: PBMCs. Receptor source: a man aged 40-50 years in good health and CMV-seronegative.

This chain connects TRBV4-1 to TRBJ1-3; D is uncertain. The CDR3 contains 15 residues. Germline CDR1 and CDR2: MGHRA and YSYEKL. Trimming removed 0 bases at V and 8 bases at J, with 14 bases between. The CDR3 reads CASSQDRQAPDTIYF. The CDR3, as DNA: TGCGCCAGCAGCCAAGATCGGCAGGCCCCGGACACCATATATTTT.

The chain uses TRBV5-6 and TRBJ2-1, with D possibly matching TRBD1 (5 bases). In germline, CDR1 is SGHDT, CDR2 YYEEEE. This CDR3 region has 15 residues. V lost 0 bases and J 4 bases, leaving 11 bases between the germline ends. The CDR3 DNA sequence: TGTGCCAGCAGCTTGGTAGGACACATGTACAATGAGCAGTTCTTC. This translates into CASSLVGHMYNEQFF.

Points on this clone: At one boundary the junction diverges from the germline segment, which might be a read error. The V gene is TRBV7-9, the J gene TRBJ1-1; D uncertain. The CDR3 covers 15 residues. Germline CDR1 reads SEHNR; CDR2 reads FQNEAQ (reference sequence). The CDR3 protein is CSSSFGYYDGTEAFF. In DNA form, the CDR3 reads TGTTCCAGCAGCTTCGGGTACTACGACGGCACTGAAGCTTTCTTT.

This clone was picked up a small number of times. The V gene is TRBV27, the J gene TRBJ2-1, with 10 bases fitting TRBD2. The ends lost 6 bases at V and 7 bases at J; junction bases unmatched: 9. The CDR3 consists of 15 residues. Germline values: CDR1 MNHEY, CDR2 SMNVEV (reference sequence). In DNA form, the CDR3 reads TGTGCCAGCAGCCCCAGCGGGGGGGCGCTGAATGAGCAGTTCTTC. Protein: CASSPSGGALNEQFF.

This sequence joins TRBV6-4 and TRBJ2-2, with TRBD2 matching over 10 bases. The CDR3 is made up of 17 amino acids. Germline lookup yields CDR1 MRHNA and CDR2 SNTAGT. Trimming took 3 bases from V and 0 from J; bases not matched to a gene: 4. CDR3: CASSDASGGANTGELFF. Written as DNA, the CDR3 is TGTGCCAGCAGTGATGCTAGCGGGGGAGCGAACACCGGGGAGCTGTTTTTT.

The chain combines TRBV19 with TRBJ1-1; the match to TRBD1 covers 9 bases. The CDR3 is 17 residues long. V shed 3 bases and J 4 bases; nucleotides not matched to a gene: 12. In germline, CDR1 is LNHDA, CDR2 SQIVND (reference sequence). The CDR3 coding sequence is TGTGCCAGTAGTATCCCCGGGACAGGGACTGTAATCACTGAAGCTTTCTTT. This gives the protein CASSIPGTGTVITEAFF.

This rearrangement joins TRBV5-4 to TRBJ1-4, with a possible D match to TRBD1 (6 bases). V was cut by 5 bases and J by 0 bases, with 14 bases left in between. Germline-derived CDR1 and CDR2 are SGHNT and YYREEE (reference sequence). The length of the CDR3 is 16 residues. CDR3 DNA: TGTGCCAGCAGTAGGGACATTACTGCAACTAATGAAAAACTGTTTTTT. Protein sequence: CASSRDITATNEKLFF.

The genes are TRBV14 and TRBJ1-6, with unresolved D. V shed 6 bases and J shed 9 bases, with 6 bases lying between them. The CDR3 is 11 amino acids. Germline V CDR1 and CDR2: SGHDN, FVKESK. The CDR3: CASRARSPLHF. The CDR3 DNA sequence: TGTGCCAGCAGGGCTCGTTCACCCCTCCACTTT.

In its sample, this clone was seen once. This chain joins TRBV15 and TRBJ2-1, with 9 positions matching TRBD1. The V gene's germline CDR1 is LNHNV and CDR2 YYDKDF (reference sequence). V lost 5 bases and J lost 7; bases outside the gene matches: 12. CDR3 length equals 16 residues. CDR3 DNA sequence: TGTGCCACCAGCCCTATCACAGGGGGCTCAGGGAATGAGCAGTTCTTC. Translation: CATSPITGGSGNEQFF.

The chain links TRBV11-2 to TRBJ2-1; TRBD2 matches 9 bases. CDR1 and CDR2 (germline): SGHAT, FQNNGV. CDR3 length: 14 amino acids. Trimming at V came to 3 bases and at J to 9 bases, leaving 6 bases not matched to a gene. Here the CDR3 reads CASSLGGGAGEQFF. The CDR3 DNA follows: TGTGCCAGCAGCTTGGGCGGGGGGGCCGGTGAGCAGTTCTTC.

The V and J genes are TRBV4-3 and TRBJ2-1, with D maybe TRBD1 (6 bases). V lost 1 base and J 9 bases, leaving 19 bases between the germline ends. The CDR3 has 16 residues. Germline CDR1 and CDR2: LGHNA and YSLEER. The CDR3: CASSQAGASFSGEQFF. The CDR3 DNA reads as TGCGCCAGCAGCCAAGCAGGGGCGTCCTTCTCTGGTGAGCAGTTCTTC.

This sequence joins TRBV7-3 and TRBJ1-1, with a tentative D call TRBD1 (6 bases). The V and J ends lost 8 bases and 1 base respectively, with 11 bases between them. CDR1 is SGHTA and CDR2 is FQGTGA in the germline V gene. The CDR3 has 13 amino acids. CDR3 amino acids: CASGEQGNTEAFF. Here the CDR3 DNA reads TGTGCCAGCGGAGAACAGGGGAACACTGAAGCTTTCTTT.

The V gene is TRBV7-6, the J gene TRBJ2-1; no clear D. This CDR3 comprises 11 residues. Germline CDR1 and CDR2: SGHVS and FNYEAQ. Between the trimmed V and J ends, which lost 8 bases and 5 bases, there was a span of 7 bases. In nucleotides, the CDR3 is TGTGCCAGCCAGGCAGACAATGAGCAGTTCTTC. Its protein product is CASQADNEQFF. Variable domain in full (rest from reference TRBV7-6 and TRBJ2-1): GAGVSQSPRYKVTKRGQDVALRCDPISGHVSLYWYRQALGQGPEFLTYFNYEAQQDKSGLPNDRFSAERPEGSISTLTIQRTEQRDSAMYRCASQADNEQFFGPGTRLTVL.

A single count supports this clone. V gene TRBV6-4 combines with J gene TRBJ1-2; no reliable D call. Germline values: CDR1 MRHNA, CDR2 SNTAGT. Trimming removed 0 bases at V and 4 bases at J, with 6 bases between. CDR3 length equals 13 residues. The CDR3 is CASSDSGVYGYTF. The CDR3, as DNA: TGTGCCAGCAGTGACTCTGGAGTCTATGGCTACACCTTC.

Turning to this clone: The sample holds other DNA sequences that translate to the same CDR3. The chain recombines TRBV7-6 with TRBJ1-4; a possible D gene is TRBD1 (6 bases). The V gene lost 0 bases and the J gene lost 6 bases, with 8 bases spanning the gap. CDR1 SGHVS and CDR2 FNYEAQ come from the germline V gene. The CDR3 has 14 residues. The CDR3 here is CASSLAGGYEKLFF. The CDR3 DNA reads as TGTGCCAGCAGCTTAGCTGGGGGCTATGAAAAACTGTTTTTT.

About this clone: One end of the junction does not line up with germline, which may come from a read error. V is TRBV7-9 and J is TRBJ1-2; D might be TRBD1 (6 bases). This CDR3 region has 14 residues. CDR1 is SEHNR and CDR2 is FQNEAQ in the germline V gene (reference sequence). The CDR3 here is CSSTNLGGAGGYTF. Written as DNA, the CDR3 is TGTTCCAGCACCAATCTGGGGGGGGCTGGAGGCTACACCTTC.

The chain combines TRBV13 with TRBJ2-1; no clear D. This CDR3 contains 17 residues. Germline CDR1 is PRHDT and CDR2 is FYEKMQ (reference sequence). V lost 7 bases and J lost 0, with 19 bases in between. In DNA, the CDR3 is TGTGCCAGCACCTCTCCCACCGAGGTCAGCTCCTACAATGAGCAGTTCTTC. Protein product: CASTSPTEVSSYNEQFF. The variable domain in full, completed from reference TRBV13 and TRBJ2-1, reads AAGVIQSPRHLIKEKRETATLKCYPIPRHDTVYWYQQGPGQDPQFLISFYEKMQSDKGSIPDRFSAQQFSDYHSELNMSSLELGDSALYFCASTSPTEVSSYNEQFFGPGTRLTVL.

The J gene is TRBJ1-6, the V gene TRBV6-1; D remains unclear. Per the germline V gene, CDR1 is MNHNS and CDR2 is SASEGT. This CDR3 contains 16 residues. V was cut by 4 bases and J by 3 bases, with 13 bases left in between. CDR3 residues: CASSVTSSVYNSPLHF. CDR3 sequence (DNA): TGTGCCAGCAGTGTAACCTCCAGTGTCTATAATTCACCCCTCCACTTT.

The chain links TRBV18 to TRBJ2-7, with a tentative D call TRBD2 (7 bases). This CDR3 has 14 amino acids. CDR1 and CDR2 (germline): KGHSH, LQKENI. With 4 bases removed from V and 5 bases from J, the gap between germline ends came to 15 bases. The CDR3 is CASSRFRGGDEQYF. The DNA of the CDR3 is TGTGCCAGCTCACGATTTCGAGGGGGGGACGAGCAGTACTTC. Variable domain in full (rest from reference TRBV18 and TRBJ2-7): NAGVMQNPRHLVRRRGQEARLRCSPMKGHSHVYWYRQLPEEGLKFMVYLQKENIIDESGMPKERFSAEFPKEGPSILRIQQVVRGDSAAYFCASSRFRGGDEQYFGPGTRLTVT.

V and J are TRBV2 and TRBJ2-7, with D unclear. The CDR3 covers 13 residues. V was trimmed by 1 base and J by 0 bases, leaving 4 bases between them. Germline CDR1 reads SNHLY; CDR2 reads FYNNEI. CDR3 sequence (DNA): TGTGCCAGCAGTGAAGTCAACTCCTACGAGCAGTACTTC. Translating gives CASSEVNSYEQYF.

The V gene is TRBV11-2, the J gene TRBJ2-5, with a weak D call TRBD2 (6 bases). The CDR3 extends over 14 amino acids. V was shortened by 7 bases and J by 1 base, with 13 bases between the two germline ends. CDR1 is SGHAT and CDR2 is FQNNGV in the germline V gene. The CDR3 bases are TGTGCCAGCACACCGGGACTTCCCCAAGAGACCCAGTACTTC. Protein: CASTPGLPQETQYF.

V is TRBV29-1 and J is TRBJ2-2; D gene unclear. V was clipped by 6 bases and J by 4 bases, with 9 bases between them. The length of the CDR3 is 12 residues. Per the germline V gene, CDR1 is SQVTM and CDR2 is ANQGSEA. This CDR3 reads CSVSAPTGELFF. CDR3 DNA sequence: TGCAGCGTCAGCGCGCCCACCGGGGAGCTGTTTTTT.

V and J are TRBV5-5 and TRBJ1-3, with a tentative D call TRBD1 (6 bases). This CDR3 is built from 16 residues. From germline, CDR1 is SGHKS and CDR2 YYEKEE (reference sequence). Deletions cut 5 bases from V and 0 bases from J, with 15 bases between. This chain's CDR3 is CASSLQGALSGNTIYF. The CDR3 bases are TGTGCCAGCAGTTTACAGGGCGCACTCTCTGGAAACACCATATATTTT.

This clone was seen at least ten times. The chain carries TRBV6-5 and TRBJ2-5, with a tentative D call TRBD2 (5 bases). This CDR3 has 15 residues. V was pared by 2 bases and J by 5 bases, with 15 bases between. Per the germline V gene, CDR1 is MNHEY and CDR2 is SVGAGI. The CDR3, as DNA: TGTGCCAGCAGTTACACGAGTATTCCGGGGGAGACCCAGTACTTC. Translated, it gives CASSYTSIPGETQYF.